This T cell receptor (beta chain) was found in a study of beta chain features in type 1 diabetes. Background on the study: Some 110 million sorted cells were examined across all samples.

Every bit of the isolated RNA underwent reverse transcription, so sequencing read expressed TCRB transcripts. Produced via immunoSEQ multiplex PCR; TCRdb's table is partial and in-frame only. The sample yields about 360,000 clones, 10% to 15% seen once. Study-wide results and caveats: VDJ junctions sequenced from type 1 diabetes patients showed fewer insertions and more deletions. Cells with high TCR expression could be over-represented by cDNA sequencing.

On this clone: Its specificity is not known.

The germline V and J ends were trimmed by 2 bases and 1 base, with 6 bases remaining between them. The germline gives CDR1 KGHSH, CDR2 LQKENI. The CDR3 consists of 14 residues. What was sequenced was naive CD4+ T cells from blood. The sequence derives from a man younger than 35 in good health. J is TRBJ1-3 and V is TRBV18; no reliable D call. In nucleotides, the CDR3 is TGTGCCAGCTCACCAAGAGTTTCTGGAAACACCATATATTTT. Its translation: CASSPRVSGNTIYF.